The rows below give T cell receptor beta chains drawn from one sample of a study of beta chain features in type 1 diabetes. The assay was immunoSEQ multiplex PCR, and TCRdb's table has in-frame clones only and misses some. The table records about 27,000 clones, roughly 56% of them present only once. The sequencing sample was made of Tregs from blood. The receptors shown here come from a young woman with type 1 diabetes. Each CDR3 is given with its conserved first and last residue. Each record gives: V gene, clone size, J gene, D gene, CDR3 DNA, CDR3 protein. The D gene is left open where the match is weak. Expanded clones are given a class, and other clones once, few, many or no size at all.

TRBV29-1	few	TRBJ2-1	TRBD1	TGCAGCGCCCGACAGGGCGGCAATGAGCAGTTCTTC	CSARQGGNEQFF
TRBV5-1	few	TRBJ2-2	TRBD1	TGCGCCAGCAGCCCTAGACAGGGGAACACCGGGGAGCTGTTTTTT	CASSPRQGNTGELFF
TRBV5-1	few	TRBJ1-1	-	TGCGCCAGCAGCTACGGAGCCGACGTCACTGAAGCTTTCTTT	CASSYGADVTEAFF
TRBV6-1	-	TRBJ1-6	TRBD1	TGTGCCAGCAGTGACCGAAGACAGGGATTTTCACCCCTCCACTTT	CASSDRRQGFSPLHF
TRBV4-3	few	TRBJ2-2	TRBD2	TGCGCCAGCAGCCGAGGGACTAGCGGGAGGGCCGACACCGGGGAGCTGTTTTTT	CASSRGTSGRADTGELFF
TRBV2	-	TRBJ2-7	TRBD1	TGTGCCAGCAGGGGGACAGGGGGCGTTGACGAGCAGTACTTC	CASRGTGGVDEQYF
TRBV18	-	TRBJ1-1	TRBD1	TGTGCCAGCTCACCCCTTACATCGGGACAGGGGACCTTTAACACTGAAGCTTTCTTT	CASSPLTSGQGTFNTEAFF
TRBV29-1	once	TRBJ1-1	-	TGCAGCGTTGAAGAAGCTCCAGGGAACACTGAAGCTTTCTTT	CSVEEAPGNTEAFF
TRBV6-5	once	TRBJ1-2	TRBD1	TGTGCCAGCAGTTTCCAGGGGGGTGGCTACACCTTC	CASSFQGGGYTF
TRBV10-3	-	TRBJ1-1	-	TGTGCCACCTGGGGAGGGGACCATGAAGCTTTCTTT	CATWGGDHEAFF
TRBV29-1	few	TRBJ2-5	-	TGCAGCGTAGATGACCTAGCTAGTGGGACCCAGTACTTC	CSVDDLASGTQYF
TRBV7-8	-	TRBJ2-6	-	TGTGCCAGCAGCTCACGGGAAGCCAACGTCCTGACTTTC	CASSSREANVLTF
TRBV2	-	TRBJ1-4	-	TGTGCCAGCAGCCAAAGACAGACTAATGAAAAACTGTTTTTT	CASSQRQTNEKLFF
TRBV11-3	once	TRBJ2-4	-	TGTGCCAGCAGCTTCTCGGGACAAATGGCCAAAAACATTCAGTACTTC	CASSFSGQMAKNIQYF
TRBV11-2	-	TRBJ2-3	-	TGTGCCGGCAGCTTAGATCGGGACACAGATACGCAGTATTTT	CAGSLDRDTDTQYF
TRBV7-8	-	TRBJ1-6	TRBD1	TGTGCCAGCAGCTTACAAGAGCGGGACAGGGTCCACTTT	CASSLQERDRVHF
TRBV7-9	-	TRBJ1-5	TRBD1	TGTGCCAGCAGCGTCTCAGGGGGTATCAATCAGCCCCAGCATTTT	CASSVSGGINQPQHF
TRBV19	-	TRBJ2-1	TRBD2	TGTGCCAGTAGTTCCCCTAGCGGAGTCACCCCGAATGAGCAGTTCTTC	CASSSPSGVTPNEQFF
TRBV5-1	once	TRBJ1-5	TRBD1	TGCGCCAGCAGCTCGACAGGGGGCTACCATAGCAATCAGCCCCAGCATTTT	CASSSTGGYHSNQPQHF
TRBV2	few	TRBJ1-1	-	TGTGCCAGCAGTGAACAGGGAAACACTGAAGCTTTCTTT	CASSEQGNTEAFF
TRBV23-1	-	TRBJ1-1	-	TGCGCCAGCAGTCGACCCGGGGTGAACACTGAAGCTTTCTTT	CASSRPGVNTEAFF
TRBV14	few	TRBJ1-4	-	TGTGCCAGCAGCCCCCCCGGGAGATTAAGTGAAAAACTGTTTTTT	CASSPPGRLSEKLFF
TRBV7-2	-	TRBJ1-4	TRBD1	TGTGCCAGCAGCGACGACAGGGGATCGGGAAAACTGTTTTTT	CASSDDRGSGKLFF
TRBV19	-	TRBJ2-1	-	TGTGCCAGTAGTAGAAGCGGGAATGAGCAGTTCTTC	CASSRSGNEQFF
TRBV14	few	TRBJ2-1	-	TGTGCCAGCAGCCAAGAAAAGGGGAACGCCTACAATGAGCAGTTCTTC	CASSQEKGNAYNEQFF
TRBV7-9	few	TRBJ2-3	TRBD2	TGTGCCAGCAGCTTTACTAGCGGAGATACGCAGTATTTT	CASSFTSGDTQYF
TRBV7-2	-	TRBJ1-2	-	TGTGCCAGCAGCCCGCCTGGGGGGGGCAGGAGCTATGGCTACACCTTC	CASSPPGGGRSYGYTF
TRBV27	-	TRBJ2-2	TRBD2	TGTGCCAGCCGAATCGGGACTAGCTCCTCGAACACCGGGGAGCTGTTTTTT	CASRIGTSSSNTGELFF
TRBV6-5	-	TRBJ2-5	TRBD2	TGTGCCAGCAGTGGAGCAGCGGGGGAGACCCAGTACTTC	CASSGAAGETQYF
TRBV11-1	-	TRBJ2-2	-	TGTGCCAGCAGCCCGTCCACCGGGGAGCTGTTTTTT	CASSPSTGELFF
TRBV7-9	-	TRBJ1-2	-	TGTGCCGGCAGCTCTTCACAGGGTTATGGCTACACCTTC	CAGSSSQGYGYTF
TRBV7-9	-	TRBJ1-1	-	TGTGCCAGCAGCCTCTCACAGAACACTGAAGCTTTCTTT	CASSLSQNTEAFF
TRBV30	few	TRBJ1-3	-	TGTGCCTGGAGTCAGGCGGGCGGCCGATTCCTCTCTGGAAACACCATATATTTT	CAWSQAGGRFLSGNTIYF
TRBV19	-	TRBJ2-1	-	TGTGCCAGTAACTCCGGGAGTACCTACAATGAGCAGTTCTTC	CASNSGSTYNEQFF
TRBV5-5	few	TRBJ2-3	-	TGTGCCAGCAGCTTGAAGCCTAGTGTGAGCACAGATACGCAGTATTTT	CASSLKPSVSTDTQYF
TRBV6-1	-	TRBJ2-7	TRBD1	TGTGCCAGCAGGCGATCCGGGACAGACTCCTACGAGCAGTACTTC	CASRRSGTDSYEQYF
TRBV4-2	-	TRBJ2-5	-	TGTGCCAGCAGCCAAGATTATCCGGGGCAAGAGACCCAGTACTTC	CASSQDYPGQETQYF
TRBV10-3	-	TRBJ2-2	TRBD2	TGTGCCATCAGCCGGACTAGCGCGAACACCGGGGAGCTGTTTTTT	CAISRTSANTGELFF
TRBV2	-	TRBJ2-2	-	TGTGCCAGTCGGACGGGGACGAACACCGGGGAGCTGTTTTTT	CASRTGTNTGELFF